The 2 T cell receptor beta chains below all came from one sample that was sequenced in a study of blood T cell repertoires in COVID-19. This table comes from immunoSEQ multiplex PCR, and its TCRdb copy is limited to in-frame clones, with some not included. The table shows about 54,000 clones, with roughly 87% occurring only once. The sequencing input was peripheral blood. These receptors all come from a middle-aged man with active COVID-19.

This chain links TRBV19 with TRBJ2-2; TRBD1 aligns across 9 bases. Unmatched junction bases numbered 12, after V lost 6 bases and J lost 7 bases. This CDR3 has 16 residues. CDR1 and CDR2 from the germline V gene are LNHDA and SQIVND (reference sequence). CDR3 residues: CASSPKGTGGFGELFF. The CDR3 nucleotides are TGTGCCAGTAGCCCAAAGGGAACAGGGGGCTTCGGGGAGCTGTTTTTT.

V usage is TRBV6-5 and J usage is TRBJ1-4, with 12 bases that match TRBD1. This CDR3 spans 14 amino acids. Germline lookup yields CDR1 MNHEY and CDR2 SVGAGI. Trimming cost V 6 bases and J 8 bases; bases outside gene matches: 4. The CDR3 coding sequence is TGTGCCAGCAGCCGGGACAGGGGGCGAGAAAAACTGTTTTTT. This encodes CASSRDRGREKLFF.